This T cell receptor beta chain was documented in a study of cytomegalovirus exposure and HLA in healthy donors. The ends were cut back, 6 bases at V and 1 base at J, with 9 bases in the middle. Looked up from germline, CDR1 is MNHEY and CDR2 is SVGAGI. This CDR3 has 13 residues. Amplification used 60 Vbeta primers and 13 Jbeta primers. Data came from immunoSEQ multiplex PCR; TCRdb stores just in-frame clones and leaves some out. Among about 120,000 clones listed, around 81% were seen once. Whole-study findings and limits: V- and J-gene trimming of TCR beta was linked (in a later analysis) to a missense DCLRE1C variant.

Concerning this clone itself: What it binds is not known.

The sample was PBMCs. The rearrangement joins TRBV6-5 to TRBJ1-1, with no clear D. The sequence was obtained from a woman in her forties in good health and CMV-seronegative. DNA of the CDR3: TGTGCCAGCAGATGGCAGAAGAACACTGAAGCTTTCTTT. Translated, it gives CASRWQKNTEAFF.